A single sample gave rise to the 8 T cell receptor beta chains below, sequenced in a study of naive and memory T cell subsets. General study points: Naive repertoires, especially CD8, held a few larger clonotypes, possibly memory cells re-expressing CD45RA.

These TCRs' antigens remain unknown. Both TRBC1 and TRBC2 were covered by a beta constant-region primer of two equimolar oligonucleotides. Four rounds of PCR amplified the ligated cDNA using nested alpha and beta constant-region primers plus SP2. TCRdb ran MiXCR on the UMI-ligation and nested PCR reads and lists one entry per CDR3 protein. Of over 100,000 distinct CDR3 sequences in the sample, roughly 15% were seen once. What was sequenced was naive CD8+ T cells from blood. The receptors derive from a human donor in good health.

The CDR3 coding sequence is TGTGCCAGTAGTCCATCCACTGAAGCTTTCTTT. Protein: CASSPSTEAFF. The rearrangement joins TRBV19 to TRBJ1-1; D is undetermined. V was pared by 5 bases and J by 4 bases, with 5 bases between. Per germline, CDR1 LNHDA and CDR2 SQIVND (reference sequence). This CDR3 spans 11 amino acids.

In this sample, this clonotype turned up a few times. J is TRBJ2-1 and V is TRBV12-3 or TRBV12-4, with 7 bases matching TRBD1. The CDR3 loop spans 13 amino acids. V shed 5 bases and J 3 bases; nucleotides not matched to a gene: 1. The CDR3 coding sequence is TGTGCCAGCAGTCGGACAGGCTACAATGAGCAGTTCTTC. It translates to CASSRTGYNEQFF.

At least ten counts were recorded for this clonotype. The V gene is TRBV4-3, the J gene TRBJ2-1; 8 bases match TRBD2. The ends lost 1 base at V and 7 bases at J; junction bases unmatched: 3. This CDR3 is 14 amino acids long. The germline CDR1 and CDR2 sequences are LGHNA and YSLEER. CDR3 sequence reads: CASSQGAGGNEQFF. The CDR3 DNA reads TGCGCCAGCAGCCAAGGGGCGGGGGGAAATGAGCAGTTCTTC.

The V call is TRBV10-3, the J call TRBJ2-1, with D unresolved. Trimming cost V 0 bases and J 9 bases, with 9 bases left between them. Per germline, CDR1 ENHRY and CDR2 SYGVKD. The CDR3 sequence is 13 residues long. Written as DNA, the CDR3 is TGTGCCATCAGTGAGTCGAAACAGCCTGAGCAGTTCTTC. It codes for CAISESKQPEQFF.

The sample holds many counts of this clonotype. The chain employs TRBV6-5 and TRBJ2-1; 8 bases are a match to TRBD1. The V and J ends lost 6 bases and 2 bases, in that order; junction bases with no gene match: 6. Germline V lookup: CDR1 MNHEY, CDR2 SVGAGI. The CDR3 spans 15 residues. The CDR3 DNA sequence: TGTGCCAGCAGCGGTCAGGGGGCGGCCTACAATGAGCAGTTCTTC. Translating gives CASSGQGAAYNEQFF.

V and J are TRBV7-8 and TRBJ2-7; TRBD2 agrees at 12 bases. J was trimmed by 5 bases and V by 5 bases; bases with no gene match: 7. CDR3 length: 15 amino acids. CDR1 and CDR2 from the germline V gene are SGHVS and FQNEAQ. CDR3 sequence: CASSPRLAGADEQYF. CDR3 coding DNA: TGTGCCAGCAGCCCGAGACTAGCGGGAGCTGACGAGCAGTACTTC.

This clonotype appeared a few times. The rearrangement joins TRBV7-8 to TRBJ2-3, with TRBD2 matching over 11 bases. CDR1 and CDR2 from the germline V gene are SGHVS and FQNEAQ. The CDR3 totals 19 residues. The V gene end was trimmed by 5 bases and the J gene end by 2 bases; junction bases not matched to a gene: 15. CDR3 region: CASSRTRTSGLGSTDTQYF. The DNA of the CDR3 is TGTGCCAGCAGCAGAACTAGGACTAGCGGGCTGGGGTCCACAGATACGCAGTATTTT.

The DNA of the CDR3 is TGCGCCAGCAGCGAAACGGCCGGGACAAGTTACGAGCAGTACTTC. Encoded protein: CASSETAGTSYEQYF. The V and J genes are TRBV4-3 and TRBJ2-7, with TRBD1 as a possible D gene (6 bases). The germline V gene has CDR1 LGHNA and CDR2 YSLEER. CDR3 length: 15 amino acids. Trimming cost V 5 bases and J 4 bases, with 18 bases left between them.